This T cell receptor (beta chain) was captured by sequencing in a study of blood T cell repertoires in COVID-19. Study context: Samples representing acute and convalescent COVID-19 were sourced from the United States, Italy and Spain.

J lost 2 bases, V lost 5 bases, and 6 bases had no gene match. The length of the CDR3 is 15 residues. The germline V gene encodes CDR1 SGHKS and CDR2 YYEKEE (reference sequence). The data were produced by immunoSEQ multiplex PCR, yet TCRdb's version contains in-frame clones alone and is incomplete. The repertoire consists of fewer than 150,000 clones, with approximately 77% occurring once and the leading ten covering about 18%. The source material was peripheral blood. The chain links TRBV5-5 to TRBJ2-7; TRBD1 aligns across 11 bases. The TCR comes from an older man with acute or convalescent COVID-19. CDR3 in amino acids: CASSIRDRGTYEQYF. The CDR3 DNA sequence: TGTGCCAGCAGTATTCGGGACAGGGGGACCTACGAGCAGTACTTC.